This T cell receptor (beta chain) appears in the sequencing data of a study of CD8+ T cells in alopecia areata. Sequencing templates came from extracted RNA that was reverse transcribed into cDNA. Repertoires were generated with immunoSEQ multiplex PCR, while TCRdb's copy carries only in-frame clones and drops some. This sample carries 110,000 to 150,000 clones, less than 70% of them seen once, and the ten largest clones take 15% to 20%. Study-wide results and caveats: Many of the expanded lesional clones endured in scalp and blood while on tofacitinib.

Worth noting for this clone: Its antigen is still unknown. This CDR3 is also generated by other DNA sequences in the sample.

Treatment in this sample: oral pan-JAK inhibitor, 5-10 mg twice daily. This clonotype originated in a human donor with alopecia areata. The sample consisted of CD8+ T cells sorted from blood, taken at week 4, from a patient treated with tofacitinib.

The CDR3 protein is CAWGTGNTEAFF. The CDR3 DNA follows: TGTGCCTGGGGCACGGGGAACACTGAAGCTTTCTTT. The rearrangement links TRBV30 to TRBJ1-1; the D is unclear. Looked up from germline, CDR1 is GTSNPN and CDR2 is SVGIG (reference sequence). The CDR3 has 12 residues. Trimming took 5 bases from V and 1 from J, leaving 8 bases between them.